The T cell receptor (beta chain) under discussion was sequenced for a study of CD8 T cells in Susac syndrome. General study points: A relatively small number of individuals underwent TCR sequencing and HLA analysis.

Of note for this clonotype: As yet, its antigen is unknown.

It was treatment-naive patients with stable or active relapsing-remitting disease who made up the multiple sclerosis controls. Negative isolation yielded CD4+ and CD8+ T cells, and FACS enriched TEMRA cells. Random hexamers were used to reverse transcribe 0.5 to 1 ug of RNA. Amplification of TCR beta CDR3 spanned 54 Vbeta and 13 Jbeta via immunoSEQ multiplex PCR. TCRdb reprocessed the immunoSEQ multiplex PCR reads via MiXCR and lists one record per CDR3 protein. The sample lists 65,000 to 90,000 distinct CDR3 sequences, 85% to 95% seen once, with around 0.4% in the top ten. What was sequenced was CD8+ T cells from PBMCs. This TCR was sampled from a human donor with multiple sclerosis.

The CDR3 DNA reads TGTGCCAGCAGCCAAGATCCCGGGGCGTCGTATACTGAAGCTTTCTTT. Translation gives CASSQDPGASYTEAFF. This chain links TRBV4-2 with TRBJ1-1; D is perhaps TRBD1 (5 bases). The germline V and J ends were trimmed by 0 bases and 5 bases, with 16 bases remaining between them. Looked up from germline, CDR1 is LGHNA and CDR2 is YNFKEQ. This CDR3 region has 16 residues.